Presented here are 22 T cell receptor beta chains from one specimen sequenced in a study of shared clonotypes between healthy human individuals. The table came from immunoSEQ multiplex PCR; TCRdb's copy has only in-frame clones and leaves some out. This table has approximately 640,000 clones, about two thirds appearing once. The sample taken for sequencing was memory CD4+ T cells sorted from blood. As for subset: CD45RA-negative fraction. The receptors come from a woman aged 25-40 years in good health.

The CDR3 DNA reads TGTGCCAGCGCCGGGCCTCAAAACATTCAGTACTTC. It is translated as CASAGPQNIQYF. The chain carries TRBV28 and TRBJ2-4; unclear D gene. Trimming took off 8 bases at V and 5 bases at J, with 10 bases between the two ends. This CDR3 has 12 residues. Germline V gene sequence: CDR1 MDHEN, CDR2 SYDVKM.

The rearrangement uses TRBV29-1 and TRBJ1-2; D unresolved. V lost 5 bases and J 10 bases, leaving 14 bases between the germline ends. This CDR3 contains 11 residues. Germline CDR1 is SQVTM and CDR2 is ANQGSEA. CDR3 sequence reads: CSVLEAEHYTF. As DNA, the CDR3 is TGCAGCGTTCTAGAAGCTGAACACTACACCTTC.

This chain uses TRBV5-5 with TRBJ2-7; D is tentatively TRBD1 or TRBD2 (5 bases each). The germline V and J ends were trimmed by 6 bases and 1 base, with 17 bases remaining between them. This CDR3 has 15 amino acids. CDR1 is SGHKS and CDR2 is YYEKEE in the germline V gene (reference sequence). The CDR3 is CASTQAWDGSYEQYF. As DNA, the CDR3 is TGTGCCAGCACCCAAGCCTGGGACGGGTCCTACGAGCAGTACTTC.

The chain is built from TRBV7-2 and TRBJ2-3; D call uncertain. CDR1 and CDR2 from the germline V gene are SGHTA and FQGNSA. The CDR3 covers 14 residues. The V end was cut by 1 base, the J end by 5 bases, with 10 bases between. Here the CDR3 reads CASSLGGSLDTQYF. The CDR3 DNA reads TGTGCCAGCAGCTTAGGTGGTAGTCTAGATACGCAGTATTTT.

This chain uses TRBV29-1 with TRBJ2-1, with 9 bases identical to TRBD1. The CDR3 length is 14 residues. Germline CDR1 SQVTM, CDR2 ANQGSEA. V lost 5 bases to trimming and J lost 7 bases; unmatched junction nucleotides: 9. The CDR3 DNA is TGCAGCGTTCGTGACAGGGGGGCCCCTAATGAGCAGTTCTTC. Encoded protein: CSVRDRGAPNEQFF.

The rearrangement joins TRBV5-4 to TRBJ1-1; TRBD1 matches at 9 bases. Germline V lookup: CDR1 SGHNT, CDR2 YYREEE (reference sequence). Unmatched junction bases numbered 4, after V lost 3 bases and J lost 7 bases. The CDR3 loop spans 13 amino acids. This CDR3 is CASSSDRGGEAFF. The CDR3 nucleotides are TGTGCCAGCAGCTCCGACAGGGGGGGTGAAGCTTTCTTT.

This rearrangement joins TRBV19 to TRBJ1-1; the D is unclear. In germline, CDR1 is LNHDA, CDR2 SQIVND (reference sequence). The CDR3 covers 11 residues. V was clipped by 10 bases and J by 1 base, with 7 bases between them. The CDR3 here is CATLKNTEAFF. The CDR3 bases are TGTGCCACCCTCAAGAACACTGAAGCTTTCTTT.

The chain employs TRBV28 and TRBJ2-4, with TRBD2 matching 7 bases. Germline values: CDR1 MDHEN, CDR2 SYDVKM. With 5 bases clipped from V and 2 bases from J, the junction kept 18 bases outside the gene matches. The CDR3 totals 19 residues. CDR3 coding DNA: TGTGCCAGCAGTCCCTTCGAGGGAGGGGACCCATCTTCCAAAAACATTCAGTACTTC. Protein product: CASSPFEGGDPSSKNIQYF.

The CDR3 DNA sequence: TGTGCCAGCAGCGTAGAATGGCGATCGGGGGGTGACACCGGGGAGCTGTTTTTT. Residues: CASSVEWRSGGDTGELFF. V and J are TRBV9 and TRBJ2-2; 7 bases map to TRBD2. V shed 0 bases, J shed 3 bases, and the junction held 11 bases outside the gene matches. The CDR3 contains 18 residues. Per germline, CDR1 SGDLS and CDR2 YYNGEE.

The chain links TRBV14 to TRBJ2-1, with D possibly matching TRBD2 (6 bases). Germline CDR1 and CDR2: SGHDN and FVKESK. The CDR3 runs 13 residues. V lost 1 base and J lost 9, with 10 bases in between. For the CDR3, the DNA is TGTGCCAGCAGCCAAGTGCGGGACGGTGAGCAGTTCTTC. Protein sequence: CASSQVRDGEQFF. Combining the CDR3 with reference TRBV14 and TRBJ2-1 gives the whole variable domain EAGVTQFPSHSVIEKGQTVTLRCDPISGHDNLYWYRRVMGKEIKFLLHFVKESKQDESGMPNNRFLAERTGGTYSTLKVQPAELEDSGVYFCASSQVRDGEQFFGPGTRLTVL.

The V gene is TRBV11-2, the J gene TRBJ2-3; D is uncertain. V was shortened by 3 bases and J by 6 bases, with 10 bases between the two germline ends. This CDR3 is 13 amino acids long. Germline CDR1 and CDR2: SGHAT and FQNNGV. The CDR3 is CASSFAEVDTQYF. The CDR3 nucleotides are TGTGCCAGCAGCTTCGCCGAGGTTGATACGCAGTATTTT.

CDR3 nucleotide sequence: TGTGCCAGCAGCCGTTTAGGGAGGACGATCTACACCTTC. It codes for CASSRLGRTIYTF. The chain is built from TRBV28 and TRBJ1-2; the D is unclear. V was cut by 6 bases and J by 10 bases, with 18 bases left in between. CDR1 MDHEN and CDR2 SYDVKM come from the germline V gene. This CDR3 is built from 13 residues.

The J gene is TRBJ1-1, the V gene TRBV27; 7 positions match TRBD1. V dropped 3 bases and J dropped 7; count of bases not matched to a gene: 8. The germline CDR1 and CDR2 sequences are MNHEY and SMNVEV (reference sequence). The CDR3 spans 14 residues. The DNA of the CDR3 is TGTGCCAGCAGTTTTTACGGGGACAGCTATGAAGCTTTCTTT. It codes for CASSFYGDSYEAFF.

The chain combines TRBV28 with TRBJ2-1; a weak D match, TRBD2 (6 bases). The V and J ends lost 2 bases and 7 bases respectively, with 15 bases between them. The germline V gene has CDR1 MDHEN and CDR2 SYDVKM. The CDR3 length is 15 residues. The CDR3 sequence is CASSLVEGPINEQFF. The CDR3 region has the DNA TGTGCCAGCAGTTTAGTGGAGGGACCCATAAATGAGCAGTTCTTC. The complete variable domain, with remaining parts taken from reference TRBV28 and TRBJ2-1, reads DVKVTQSSRYLVKRTGEKVFLECVQDMDHENMFWYRQDPGLGLRLIYFSYDVKMKEKGDIPEGYSVSREKKERFSLILESASTNQTSMYLCASSLVEGPINEQFFGPGTRLTVL.

The chain uses TRBV7-8 and TRBJ2-1, with a weak D call TRBD1 (5 bases). V shed 2 bases and J shed 8 bases, with 16 bases lying between them. The CDR3 length is 15 residues. The germline gives CDR1 SGHVS, CDR2 FQNEAQ. CDR3 sequence (DNA): TGTGCCAGCAGCTTATGGGGCTCCCCCAGCGATGAGCAGTTCTTC. Translation: CASSLWGSPSDEQFF.

This sequence joins TRBV25-1 and TRBJ2-4, with TRBD2 matching 11 bases. With V trimmed by 6 bases and J by 0 bases, 4 bases remained unmatched. The CDR3 runs to 16 residues. Germline CDR1 is MGHDK and CDR2 is SYGVNS. The CDR3 sequence: CASSPGTSGAKNIQYF. In nucleotides, the CDR3 is TGTGCCAGCAGCCCCGGGACTAGCGGAGCCAAAAACATTCAGTACTTC.

This clone was seen repeatedly, ten times or more. The genes are TRBV29-1 and TRBJ2-5; D gene uncertain. This CDR3 has 12 residues. Per germline, CDR1 SQVTM and CDR2 ANQGSEA. V lost 5 bases and J 5 bases, leaving 12 bases between the germline ends. CDR3 residues: CSVSRFIETQYF. The DNA of the CDR3 is TGCAGCGTTTCTCGGTTCATCGAGACCCAGTACTTC.

The chain uses TRBV6-5 and TRBJ1-2; the D is unclear. Germline V gene sequence: CDR1 MNHEY, CDR2 SVGAGI. The length of the CDR3 is 8 residues. Trimming stripped 8 bases from V and 7 bases from J, with 2 bases between. CDR3: CASAGYTF. The CDR3, as DNA: TGTGCCAGCGCTGGCTACACCTTC.

This sequence joins TRBV2 and TRBJ2-3, with D unclear. Germline V gives CDR1 SNHLY, CDR2 FYNNEI. The CDR3 loop spans 10 amino acids. The CDR3 protein is CGCPTDTQYF. The CDR3, as DNA: TGTGGATGTCCGACAGATACGCAGTATTTT.

This clone is a singleton in its sample. V gene TRBV7-2 combines with J gene TRBJ1-5, with TRBD1 matching 7 bases. This CDR3 contains 15 residues. Germline CDR1 and CDR2: SGHTA and FQGNSA. With 0 bases clipped from V and 4 bases from J, the junction kept 3 bases outside the gene matches. CDR3 bases: TGTGCCAGCAGCTTAGCGGGACAGATGAATCAGCCCCAGCATTTT. Amino acids: CASSLAGQMNQPQHF.

The chain has TRBV27 and TRBJ1-5; D remains unclear. The ends were cut back, 0 bases at V and 5 bases at J, with 17 bases in the middle. The CDR3 consists of 17 residues. Looked up from germline, CDR1 is MNHEY and CDR2 is SMNVEV (reference sequence). The CDR3 DNA reads as TGTGCCAGCAGTTTATCGACCGCTAAAGGAGTAGATCAGCCCCAGCATTTT. Translated: CASSLSTAKGVDQPQHF.

This clone has more than one count but fewer than ten. The chain employs TRBV28 and TRBJ2-3, with 8 bases matching TRBD1. Germline-derived CDR1 and CDR2 are MDHEN and SYDVKM. Trimming cost V 4 bases and J 5 bases; bases outside gene matches: 14. The CDR3 runs to 17 residues. The CDR3 region has the DNA TGTGCCAGCAGTTCGATATCCCGGACAGGGAGTAAAGATACGCAGTATTTT. It encodes CASSSISRTGSKDTQYF.